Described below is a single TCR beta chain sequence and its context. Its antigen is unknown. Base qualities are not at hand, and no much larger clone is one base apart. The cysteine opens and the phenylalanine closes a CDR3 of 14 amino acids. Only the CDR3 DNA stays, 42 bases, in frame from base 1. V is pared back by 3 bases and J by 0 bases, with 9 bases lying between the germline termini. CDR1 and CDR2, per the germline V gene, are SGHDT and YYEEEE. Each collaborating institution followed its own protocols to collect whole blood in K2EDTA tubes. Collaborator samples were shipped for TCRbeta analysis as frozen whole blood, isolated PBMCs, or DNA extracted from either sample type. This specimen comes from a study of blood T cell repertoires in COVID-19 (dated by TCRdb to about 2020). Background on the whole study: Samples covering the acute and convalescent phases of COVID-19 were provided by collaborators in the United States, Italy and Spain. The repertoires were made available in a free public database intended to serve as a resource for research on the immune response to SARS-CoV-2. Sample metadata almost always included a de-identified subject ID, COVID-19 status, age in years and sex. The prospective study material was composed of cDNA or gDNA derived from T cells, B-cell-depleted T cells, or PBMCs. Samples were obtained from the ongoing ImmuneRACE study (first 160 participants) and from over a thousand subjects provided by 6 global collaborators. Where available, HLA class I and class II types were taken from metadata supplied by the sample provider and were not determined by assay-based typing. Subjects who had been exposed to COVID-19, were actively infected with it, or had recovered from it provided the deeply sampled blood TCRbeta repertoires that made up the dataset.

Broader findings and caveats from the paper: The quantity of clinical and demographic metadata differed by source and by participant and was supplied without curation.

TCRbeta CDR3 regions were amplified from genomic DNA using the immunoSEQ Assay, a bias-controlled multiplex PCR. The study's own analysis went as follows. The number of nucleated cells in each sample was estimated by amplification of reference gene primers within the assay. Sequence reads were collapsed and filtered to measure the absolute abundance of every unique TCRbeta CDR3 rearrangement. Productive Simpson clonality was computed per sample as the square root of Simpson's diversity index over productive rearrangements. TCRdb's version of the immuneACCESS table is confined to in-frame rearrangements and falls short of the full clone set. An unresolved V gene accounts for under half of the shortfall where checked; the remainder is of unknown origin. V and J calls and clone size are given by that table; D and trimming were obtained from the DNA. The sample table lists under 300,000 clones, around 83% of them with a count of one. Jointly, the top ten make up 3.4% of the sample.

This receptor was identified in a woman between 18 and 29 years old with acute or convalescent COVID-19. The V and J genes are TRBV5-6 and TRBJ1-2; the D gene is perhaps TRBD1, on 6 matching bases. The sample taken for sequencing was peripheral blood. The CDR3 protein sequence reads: CASSSDSSNYGYTF. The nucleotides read TGTGCCAGCAGCTCGGACAGTTCTAACTATGGCTACACCTTC.